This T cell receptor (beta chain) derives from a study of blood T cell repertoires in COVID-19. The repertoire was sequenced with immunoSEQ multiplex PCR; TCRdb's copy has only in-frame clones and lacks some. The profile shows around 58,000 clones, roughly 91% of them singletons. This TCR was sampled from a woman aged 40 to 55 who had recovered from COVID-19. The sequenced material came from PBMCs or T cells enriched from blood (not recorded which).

CDR3: CASSQDGSPLAVNIQYF. CDR3 DNA sequence: TGCGCCAGCAGCCAAGACGGAAGTCCCCTCGCGGTCAACATTCAGTACTTC. The chain joins TRBV4-1 to TRBJ2-4, with D unresolved. Germline V gene lookup returns CDR1 MGHRA and CDR2 YSYEKL. V shed 0 bases and J shed 7 bases, with 19 bases lying between them. The CDR3 has 17 amino acids.